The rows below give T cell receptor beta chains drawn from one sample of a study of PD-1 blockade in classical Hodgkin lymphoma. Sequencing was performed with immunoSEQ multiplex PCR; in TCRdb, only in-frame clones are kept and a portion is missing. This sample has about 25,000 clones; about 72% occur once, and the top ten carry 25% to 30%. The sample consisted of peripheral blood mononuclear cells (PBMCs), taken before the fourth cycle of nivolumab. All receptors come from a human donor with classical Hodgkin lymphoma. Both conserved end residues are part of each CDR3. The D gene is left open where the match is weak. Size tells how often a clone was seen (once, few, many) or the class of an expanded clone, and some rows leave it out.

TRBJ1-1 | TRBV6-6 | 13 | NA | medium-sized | TGTGCCAGCATAGTCTGGGGGAACACTGAAGCTTTCTTT | CASIVWGNTEAFF
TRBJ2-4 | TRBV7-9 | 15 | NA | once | TGTGCCAGCAGTCCCAGCAGGGGTTCCAAAAACATTCAGTACTTC | CASSPSRGSKNIQYF
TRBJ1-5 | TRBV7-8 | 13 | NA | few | TGTGCCAGCAGCTTAACTGGGACCCAGCCCCAGCATTTT | CASSLTGTQPQHF
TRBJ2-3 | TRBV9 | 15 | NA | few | TGTGCCAGCAGCGTCGACATGTCTCGCACAGATACGCAGTATTTT | CASSVDMSRTDTQYF
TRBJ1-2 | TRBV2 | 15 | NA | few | TGTGCCAGCGGAGCTCAGGGAAGGAGAGACTATGGCTACACCTTC | CASGAQGRRDYGYTF
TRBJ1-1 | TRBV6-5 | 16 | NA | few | TGTGCCAGCAGTTCCGAGGTGGGGGGAGGGAACACTGAAGCTTTCTTT | CASSSEVGGGNTEAFF
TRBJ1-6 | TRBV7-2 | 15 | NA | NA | TGTGCCAGCAGCCGGTCGACTTTCCGCAATTCACCCCTCCACTTT | CASSRSTFRNSPLHF
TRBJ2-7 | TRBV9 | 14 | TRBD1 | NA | TGTGCCAGCAGCCTCGGACAGGAGACCTACGAGCAGTACTTC | CASSLGQETYEQYF
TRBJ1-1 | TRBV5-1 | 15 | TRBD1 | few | TGCGCCAGCAGCTTGGTCCAGGGGGGGAACACTGAAGCTTTCTTT | CASSLVQGGNTEAFF
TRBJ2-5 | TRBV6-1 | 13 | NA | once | TGTGCCAGCGAGGGCTTGGCCCAAGAGACCCAGTACTTC | CASEGLAQETQYF
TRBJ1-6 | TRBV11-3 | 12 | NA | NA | TGTGCCAGCAGCTTAGCCAATTCACCCCTCCACTTT | CASSLANSPLHF
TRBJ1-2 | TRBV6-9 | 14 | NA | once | TGTGCCAGCAGTCCCAACAGGGTTAACTATGGCTACACCTTC | CASSPNRVNYGYTF
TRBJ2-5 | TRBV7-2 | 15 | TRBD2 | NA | TGTGCCAGCAGCTCATCTGGGGCGGGGGGAGTGACCCAGTACTTC | CASSSSGAGGVTQYF
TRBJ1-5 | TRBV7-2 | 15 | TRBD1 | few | TGTGCCAGCAGCGTCGTCAGGGGGCAAGGGCAGCCCCAGCATTTT | CASSVVRGQGQPQHF
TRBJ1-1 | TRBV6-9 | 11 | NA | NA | TGTGCCAGCGTGGCGAACACTGAAGCTTTCTTT | CASVANTEAFF
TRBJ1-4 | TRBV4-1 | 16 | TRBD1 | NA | TGCGCCAGCAGCCAGGACCGGGACAGGGGACATGAAAAACTGTTTTTT | CASSQDRDRGHEKLFF
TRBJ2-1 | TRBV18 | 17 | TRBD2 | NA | TGTGCCAGCTCACCGGGACTAGCGGGGGGGCCAGTGCCTGAGCAGTTCTTC | CASSPGLAGGPVPEQFF
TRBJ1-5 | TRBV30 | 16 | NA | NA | TGTGCCTGGAGTGGGGGGTGGGGGGAAGGCAATCAGCCCCAGCATTTT | CAWSGGWGEGNQPQHF
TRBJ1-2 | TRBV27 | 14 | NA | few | TGTGCCAGCAGTTTGAAGGCGGGTGGCTATGGCTACACCTTC | CASSLKAGGYGYTF
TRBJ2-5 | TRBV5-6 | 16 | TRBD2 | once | TGTGCCAGCAGCCCGGGTTTCGGCGGGGGGGATGAGACCCAGTACTTC | CASSPGFGGGDETQYF
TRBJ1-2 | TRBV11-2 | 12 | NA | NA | TGTGCCAGCAGCCTCGGGTTCTATGGCTACACCTTC | CASSLGFYGYTF
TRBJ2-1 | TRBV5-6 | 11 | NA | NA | TGTGCCAGCATCCTGGGGAATGAGCAGTTCTTC | CASILGNEQFF
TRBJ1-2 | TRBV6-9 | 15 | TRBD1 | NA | TGTGCCAGCAGTCCCCAGGGGGCAGCTAACTATGACTACACCTTC | CASSPQGAANYDYTF
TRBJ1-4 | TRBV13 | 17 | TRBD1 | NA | TGTGCCAGCAGCTTAGGCGGGACAGGGGTTACTAATGAAAAACTGTTTTTT | CASSLGGTGVTNEKLFF
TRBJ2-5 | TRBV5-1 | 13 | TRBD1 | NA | TGCGCCAGTAGGACAGGGCCGCAAGAGACCCAGTACTTC | CASRTGPQETQYF
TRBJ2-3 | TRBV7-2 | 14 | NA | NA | TGTGCCAGCAGCTTCGGCCCGGCCACAGATACGCAGTATTTT | CASSFGPATDTQYF
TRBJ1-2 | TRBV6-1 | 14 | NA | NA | TGTGCCAGCAGTGAAGCCTCGCCAGGCTATGGCTACACCTTC | CASSEASPGYGYTF
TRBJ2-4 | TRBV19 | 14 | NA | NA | TGTGCCAGTAGTATAGGAGGTCCAATCGACATTCAGTACTTC | CASSIGGPIDIQYF
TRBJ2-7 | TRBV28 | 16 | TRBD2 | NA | TGTGCCAGCAGCCCCCCACTAGCGGGGGGGGCCTACGAGCAGTACTTC | CASSPPLAGGAYEQYF
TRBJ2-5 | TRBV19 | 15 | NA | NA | TGTGCCAGTAGTCGGGCGGGCTTAGGACAAGAGACCCAGTACTTC | CASSRAGLGQETQYF
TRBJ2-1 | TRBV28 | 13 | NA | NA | TGTGCCAGCAGCCGGGATAACTACAATGAGCAGTTCTTC | CASSRDNYNEQFF
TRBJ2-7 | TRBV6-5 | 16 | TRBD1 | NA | TGTGCCAGCAGTTACCGAGCTGGACAGGGTATGCACGAGCAGTACTTC | CASSYRAGQGMHEQYF
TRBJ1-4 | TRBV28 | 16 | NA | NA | TGTGCCAGCAGCTCCCTCGGAAAGGCAACTAATGAAAAACTGTTTTTT | CASSSLGKATNEKLFF
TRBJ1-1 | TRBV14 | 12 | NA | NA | TGTGCCAGCAGCCAAGGAAACGGAGCAGCTTTCTTT | CASSQGNGAAFF
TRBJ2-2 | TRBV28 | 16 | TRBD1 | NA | TGTGCCAGCAGTCCGGGGACAGGGACGTTGACCGGGGAGCTGTTTTTT | CASSPGTGTLTGELFF
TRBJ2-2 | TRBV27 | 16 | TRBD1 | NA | TGTGCCAGCGGAAGCCTAGGACAGGGAGGCGCCGGGGAGCTGTTTTTT | CASGSLGQGGAGELFF
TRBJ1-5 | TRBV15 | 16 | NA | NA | TGTGCCACCAGCGTGGGGAGGGGAGCGGGAAATCAGCCCCAGCATTTT | CATSVGRGAGNQPQHF
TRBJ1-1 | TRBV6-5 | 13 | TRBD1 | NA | TGTGCCAGCAGCCTACAGGGGCTTACTGAAGCTTTCTTT | CASSLQGLTEAFF
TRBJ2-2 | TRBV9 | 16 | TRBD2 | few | TGTGCCAGCAGCACAGGAGGCGGGGGAGGCACCGGGGAGCTGTTTTTT | CASSTGGGGGTGELFF
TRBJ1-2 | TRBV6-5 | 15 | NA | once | TGTGCCAGCAGTGCCAGGGGCCCAGCCCTCTATGGCTACACCTTC | CASSARGPALYGYTF
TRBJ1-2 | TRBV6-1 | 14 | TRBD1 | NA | TGTGCCAGCAGCCCACTGACAGGGGGCGCTGGCTACACCTTC | CASSPLTGGAGYTF
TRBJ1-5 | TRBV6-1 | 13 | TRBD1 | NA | TGTGCCAGCCTCGCAGGGGGCGCGCAGCCCCAGCATTTT | CASLAGGAQPQHF
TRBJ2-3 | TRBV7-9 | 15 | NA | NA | TGTGCCAGCAGCCCTACAGAGAGGGGCACAGATACGCAGTATTTT | CASSPTERGTDTQYF
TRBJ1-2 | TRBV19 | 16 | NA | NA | TGTGCCAGTAACACTCAGGGGACGCCCTCCTTAGATGGCTACACCTTC | CASNTQGTPSLDGYTF
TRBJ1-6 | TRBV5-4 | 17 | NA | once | TGTGCCAGCAGCTTGGGAGGGTCCATTCCTTGGAATTCACCCCTCCACTTT | CASSLGGSIPWNSPLHF
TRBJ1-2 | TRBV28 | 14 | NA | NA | TGTGCCAGCAGTCCCCCTACAGGGTTCTATGGCTACACCTTC | CASSPPTGFYGYTF
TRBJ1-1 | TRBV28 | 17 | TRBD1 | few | TGTGCCAGCAGTGAAAGTAGCGACAGGGGGTATAACACTGAAGCTTTCTTT | CASSESSDRGYNTEAFF